One TCR beta chain is described in this entry. Its target is unknown. The data stem from a study of OX40 agonist ivuxolimab in advanced cancers. Across the whole study: Patient treatment consisted of intravenous ivuxolimab administration every 2 weeks at 0.01 to 10 mg/kg. Study results and caveats: Compared with CD4+, CD8+ T cells on average had more expanded clones. The CD4+ and CD8+ T cells in the blood had expanded clonally by week 6 at 0.1 to 3.0 mg/kg.

In germline, CDR1 is WNHNN, CDR2 SYGVQD (reference sequence). This CDR3 spans 16 amino acids. V lost 2 bases and J lost 2; bases outside the gene matches: 7. Clones were read by immunoSEQ multiplex PCR, and TCRdb kept only the in-frame ones, dropping some. The table has roughly 69,000 clones, roughly nine tenths seen once. The study sampled blood at baseline, cycle 4 day 1, and cycle 7 day 1. This sequence originates from an adult with an advanced solid tumor such as melanoma, head and neck, liver or kidney cancer. The chain recombines TRBV10-1 with TRBJ2-3; 7 bases are shared with TRBD2. The sequences come from CD4+ or CD8+ T cells sorted from blood, collected in a trial of the OX40 agonist ivuxolimab. The DNA of the CDR3 is TGCGCCAGCAGTGAGACCGGGACTACTGTCACAGATACGCAGTATTTT. Its translation: CASSETGTTVTDTQYF.